One and the same sample provided the 8 T cell receptor beta chains below, sequenced in a study of blood T cells in healthy people across ages. A J-beta primer mix and a sample-barcoded 5' primer were used in a second PCR of roughly 6 to 11 cycles. TCRdb re-derived calls from the 5' RACE reads in MiXCR, one entry per CDR3 protein. Among roughly 1.9 million distinct CDR3 sequences listed, 39% were seen once. What was sequenced was blood. Source of these receptors: a human donor in good health.

V and J are TRBV24-1 and TRBJ1-1; D is ambiguous. The CDR3 consists of 13 residues. CDR1 is KGHDR, CDR2 SFDVKD, per germline. V shed 4 bases and J shed 11 bases, with 16 bases lying between them. CDR3 loop: CATSESGGLRAFF. The CDR3 DNA reads as TGTGCCACCAGTGAGTCGGGAGGGTTACGGGCTTTCTTT.

The chain has TRBV29-1 and TRBJ2-5; TRBD2 aligns across 10 bases. This CDR3 is built from 15 residues. Looked up from germline, CDR1 is SQVTM and CDR2 is ANQGSEA. Trimming at V came to 5 bases and at J to 7 bases, leaving 13 bases not matched to a gene. The CDR3 sequence: CSVKQTAGGPGTQYF. For the CDR3, the DNA is TGCAGCGTTAAACAAACAGCGGGGGGGCCGGGGACCCAGTACTTC.

This clonotype turned up a few times. In DNA, the CDR3 is TGTGCCAGCAGCAATTCAGGGGGCGCCTATGGCTACACCTTC. Residues: CASSNSGGAYGYTF. The chain couples TRBV7-3 to TRBJ1-2, with 8 bases fitting TRBD1. There are 14 residues in the CDR3. The V and J ends lost 5 bases and 4 bases, in that order; junction bases with no gene match: 6. The germline CDR1 and CDR2 sequences are SGHTA and FQGTGA.

A few counts support this clonotype. The chain uses TRBV12-3 or TRBV12-4 and TRBJ2-7; a weak D match, TRBD2 (6 bases). Deletions cut 5 bases from V and 1 base from J, with 15 bases between. There are 15 residues in the CDR3. The CDR3 DNA sequence: TGTGCCAGCAGTCCCACCGGGACTCTATCCTACGAGCAGTACTTC. Protein: CASSPTGTLSYEQYF.

This clonotype was seen once. The J gene is TRBJ2-7, the V gene TRBV21-1; the table calls TRBD2, which could not be checked here. TRBV21-1 is tagged as a pseudogene. The CDR3 consists of 17 residues. The CDR3 DNA sequence: TGTGCCAGCAGCTTTAGGGAGATGCACATACTCTCCTACGAGCAGTACTTC. Encoded protein: CASSFREMHILSYEQYF.

DNA for the CDR3: TGTGCCAGCAGCCAAGATTTGTGGCAGGACTATGGCTACACCTTC. Translation: CASSQDLWQDYGYTF. The rearrangement links TRBV4-2 to TRBJ1-2; D unresolved. The V end was cut by 0 bases, the J end by 3 bases, with 11 bases between. This CDR3 spans 15 amino acids. Germline V lookup: CDR1 LGHNA, CDR2 YNFKEQ.

As for this clonotype: The limits of the CDR3 on the DNA are not certain, so only TCRdb's listed CDR3 is given. The chain links TRBV12-3 or TRBV12-4 to TRBJ2-4; no DNA check was done on the table's D call, TRBD2. With termini counted, the CDR3 has 13 amino acids. CDR3 region: CASSTSGPDIQYF.

This clonotype was seen many times. The V gene is TRBV7-2, the J gene TRBJ2-5, with a tentative D call TRBD1 (7 bases). The CDR3 is made up of 15 amino acids. CDR1 is SGHTA and CDR2 is FQGNSA in the germline V gene. The V end was cut by 4 bases, the J end by 5 bases, with 17 bases between. CDR3 nucleotide sequence: TGTGCCAGCAGCTCCTTGACAGGGAGGCGGGAGACCCAGTACTTC. Encoded protein: CASSSLTGRRETQYF.